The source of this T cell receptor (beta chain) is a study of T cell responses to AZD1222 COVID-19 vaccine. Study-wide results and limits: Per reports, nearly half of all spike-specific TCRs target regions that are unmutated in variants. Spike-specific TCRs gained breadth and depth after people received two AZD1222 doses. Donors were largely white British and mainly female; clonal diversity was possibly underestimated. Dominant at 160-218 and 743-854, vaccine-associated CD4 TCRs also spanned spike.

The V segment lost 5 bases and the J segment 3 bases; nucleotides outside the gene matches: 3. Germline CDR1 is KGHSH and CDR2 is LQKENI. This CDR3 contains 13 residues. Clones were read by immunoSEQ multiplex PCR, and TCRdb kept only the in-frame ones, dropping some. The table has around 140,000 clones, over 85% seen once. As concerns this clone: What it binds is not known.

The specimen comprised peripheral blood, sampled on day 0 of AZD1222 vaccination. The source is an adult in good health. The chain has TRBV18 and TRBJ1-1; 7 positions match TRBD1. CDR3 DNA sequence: TGTGCCAGCTCAGCAGGGGGGGACACTGAAGCTTTCTTT. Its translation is CASSAGGDTEAFF. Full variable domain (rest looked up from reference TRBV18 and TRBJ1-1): NAGVMQNPRHLVRRRGQEARLRCSPMKGHSHVYWYRQLPEEGLKFMVYLQKENIIDESGMPKERFSAEFPKEGPSILRIQQVVRGDSAAYFCASSAGGDTEAFFGQGTRLTVV.